This T cell receptor beta chain came from a study of blood T cell repertoires in COVID-19. Study-level background: The samples span acute and convalescent COVID-19 from the United States, Italy and Spain. T cells, B-cell-depleted T cells, or PBMCs provided the cDNA or gDNA that served as material.

CDR3 size: 12 residues. The ends were cut back, 5 bases at V and 5 bases at J, with 12 bases in the middle. Germline values: CDR1 SQVTM, CDR2 ANQGSEA. How the authors handled the data: Estimation of nucleated cell counts relied on the amplification of reference gene primers. Produced via immunoSEQ multiplex PCR; TCRdb's table is partial and in-frame only. V, J and clone size are those of that table, while D and trimming were read from the DNA. The data contain 200,000 to 300,000 clones, about nine tenths of them singletons. The clonotype comes from a middle-aged woman with acute or convalescent COVID-19. What was sequenced was peripheral blood. The chain carries TRBV29-1 and TRBJ1-2; D is unresolved. Written as DNA, the CDR3 is TGCAGCGTTCATTCTGGAGGATATGGCTACACCTTC. Its translation: CSVHSGGYGYTF.